A selection of T cell receptor beta chains follows, all from one sample in a study of blood T cell repertoires in COVID-19. Profiling relied on immunoSEQ multiplex PCR, and the TCRdb table lists in-frame clones only, not all of them. This table holds approximately 66,000 clones, approximately 90% found once. The sequenced material came from peripheral blood. The receptors shown here come from a human donor with active COVID-19. The donor label of this sample is uncertain. The CDR3 runs from the conserved cysteine through the conserved F or W. D genes are given only for firm matches. The size entry is marked missing in some rows and otherwise reads once, few, many or a size class.

d_gene | j_gene | abundance | len | v_gene | CDR3aa | CDR3nt
TRBD2 | TRBJ2-3 | . | 18 | TRBV4-2 | CASSQAQTSGRAEDTQYF | TGTGCCAGCAGCCAAGCCCAAACTAGCGGGAGGGCCGAAGATACGCAGTATTTT
TRBD2 | TRBJ2-1 | . | 14 | TRBV3-1/TRBV3-2 | CASMGLAGVNEQFF | TGTGCCAGCATGGGACTAGCGGGAGTCAATGAGCAGTTCTTC
. | TRBJ2-7 | . | 18 | TRBV5-4 | CASSLARDSRGLNYEQYF | TGTGCCAGCAGCTTGGCCAGGGATAGCCGAGGTTTAAACTACGAGCAGTACTTC
. | TRBJ1-2 | . | 12 | TRBV30 | CAWSGGNYGYTF | TGTGCCTGGAGCGGGGGGAACTATGGCTACACCTTC
TRBD1 | TRBJ2-5 | . | 14 | TRBV19 | CASSSRGTQETQYF | TGTGCCAGTAGCTCCAGGGGGACCCAAGAGACCCAGTACTTC
. | TRBJ1-3 | . | 16 | TRBV5-6 | CASSLAGRNSGNTIYF | TGTGCCAGCAGCTTGGCAGGCAGGAACTCTGGAAACACCATATATTTT
. | TRBJ2-5 | . | 16 | TRBV5-1 | CASSLASRGGLETQYF | TGCGCCAGCAGCTTGGCGTCTAGGGGAGGATTAGAGACCCAGTACTTC
. | TRBJ1-4 | . | 16 | TRBV28 | CASSLRQSATNEKLFF | TGTGCCAGCAGTTTAAGACAGTCCGCAACTAATGAAAAACTGTTTTTT
. | TRBJ2-5 | . | 14 | TRBV5-1 | CASSPQGGPETQYF | TGCGCCAGCAGCCCCCAGGGGGGACCAGAGACCCAGTACTTC
. | TRBJ2-5 | . | 14 | TRBV6-1 | CASSEWGGGETQYF | TGTGCCAGCAGTGAGTGGGGGGGCGGGGAGACCCAGTACTTC
TRBD1 | TRBJ1-2 | . | 15 | TRBV6-5 | CASSYGQGNHYGYTF | TGTGCCAGCAGTTACGGACAGGGTAACCACTATGGCTACACCTTC
TRBD1 | TRBJ2-7 | . | 14 | TRBV5-1 | CASSKGQGSYEQYF | TGCGCCAGCAGCAAGGGACAGGGTTCCTACGAGCAGTACTTC
. | TRBJ2-3 | . | 15 | TRBV24-1 | CATSDLEGAIDTQYF | TGTGCCACCAGTGATCTGGAGGGGGCGATAGATACGCAGTATTTT
TRBD2 | TRBJ2-2 | . | 14 | TRBV3-1/TRBV3-2 | CASSPSGVVGELFF | TGTGCCAGCAGCCCTAGCGGGGTGGTCGGGGAGCTGTTTTTT
. | TRBJ1-1 | . | 14 | TRBV29-1 | CSVEETGVSTEAFF | TGCAGCGTTGAAGAGACGGGGGTTAGCACTGAAGCTTTCTTT
. | TRBJ1-1 | . | 13 | TRBV5-1 | CASSLAGDIEAFF | TGCGCCAGCAGCTTGGCCGGGGACATTGAGGCTTTCTTT
TRBD1 | TRBJ1-5 | . | 15 | TRBV28 | CASRNDPTGGQPQHF | TGTGCCAGCAGGAACGACCCGACAGGGGGACAGCCCCAGCATTTT
TRBD2 | TRBJ2-7 | . | 13 | TRBV12-3/TRBV12-4 | CASSTSGSYEQYF | TGTGCCAGCAGTACTAGCGGCTCCTACGAGCAGTACTTC
TRBD2 | TRBJ2-5 | . | 17 | TRBV18 | CASSPDYSGRAQETQYF | TGTGCCAGCTCACCGGATTATAGCGGGAGGGCCCAGGAGACCCAGTACTTC
. | TRBJ2-5 | . | 15 | TRBV9 | CASSGGTRGEETQYF | TGTGCCAGCAGCGGAGGGACTCGGGGAGAAGAGACCCAGTACTTC
TRBD2 | TRBJ2-3 | . | 17 | TRBV3-1/TRBV3-2 | CASSQALAAVSTDTQYF | TGTGCCAGCAGCCAAGCACTAGCGGCTGTAAGCACAGATACGCAGTATTTT
TRBD2 | TRBJ2-1 | . | 14 | TRBV5-1 | CASSTGTRENEQFF | TGCGCCAGCAGCACCGGGACTAGAGAGAATGAGCAGTTCTTC
TRBD2 | TRBJ2-7 | . | 13 | TRBV11-2 | CASSAGLVTEQYF | TGTGCCAGCAGCGCCGGACTAGTCACCGAGCAGTACTTC
. | TRBJ1-5 | once | 16 | TRBV19 | CASSTGLGGINQPQHF | TGTGCCAGTAGTACGGGATTGGGTGGTATCAATCAGCCCCAGCATTTT
. | TRBJ1-2 | . | 14 | TRBV3-1/TRBV3-2 | CASSQVAQGDGYTF | TGTGCCAGCAGCCAAGTGGCACAGGGCGACGGCTACACCTTC
TRBD2 | TRBJ2-2 | . | 17 | TRBV4-2 | CASSLRLAGGNTGELFF | TGTGCCAGCAGCCTCAGACTAGCGGGAGGGAACACCGGGGAGCTGTTTTTT
TRBD2 | TRBJ2-3 | . | 14 | TRBV27 | CASSSSGGTDTQYF | TGTGCCAGCAGTAGTAGCGGGGGCACAGATACGCAGTATTTT
. | TRBJ2-1 | once | 15 | TRBV24-1 | CATSDPGRIGNEQFF | TGTGCCACCAGTGATCCCGGGAGAATCGGGAATGAGCAGTTCTTC
. | TRBJ1-5 | . | 16 | TRBV28 | CASSSLTEYSNQPQHF | TGTGCCAGCAGTAGTCTGACAGAATATAGCAATCAGCCCCAGCATTTT
. | TRBJ2-3 | . | 13 | TRBV18 | CASSPRATDTQYF | TGTGCCAGCTCACCGAGGGCCACAGATACGCAGTATTTT
TRBD1 | TRBJ1-1 | once | 15 | TRBV4-3 | CASSHAGTARAEAFF | TGCGCCAGCAGCCATGCCGGGACAGCCCGCGCTGAAGCTTTCTTT
TRBD1 | TRBJ1-1 | . | 13 | TRBV2 | CASSVRGDTEAFF | TGTGCCAGCAGCGTCAGGGGGGACACTGAAGCTTTCTTT
TRBD1 | TRBJ2-7 | few | 15 | TRBV7-9 | CASSWGQGPPYEQYF | TGTGCCAGCAGCTGGGGACAGGGGCCCCCCTACGAGCAGTACTTC
TRBD2 | TRBJ2-7 | . | 17 | TRBV3-1/TRBV3-2 | CASRPWRGGGSSYEQYF | TGTGCCAGCAGGCCCTGGCGGGGCGGGGGGAGCTCCTACGAGCAGTACTTC
. | TRBJ2-7 | . | 13 | TRBV3-1/TRBV3-2 | CASSLPLAWEQYF | TGTGCCAGCAGCCTCCCACTCGCTTGGGAGCAGTACTTC
. | TRBJ2-2 | . | 14 | TRBV9 | CASSEGLHTGELFF | TGTGCCAGCAGCGAGGGACTCCACACCGGGGAGCTGTTTTTT
TRBD1 | TRBJ1-5 | . | 15 | TRBV24-1 | CATSGGTVGNQPQHF | TGTGCCACCAGTGGGGGGACAGTGGGAAATCAGCCCCAGCATTTT
TRBD2 | TRBJ2-3 | . | 19 | TRBV6-1 | CASSEEGRGVGFGTDTQYF | TGTGCCAGCAGTGAAGAAGGGCGGGGGGTCGGATTCGGCACAGATACGCAGTATTTT
TRBD2 | TRBJ2-1 | . | 17 | TRBV18 | CASSAEGSGNVYNEQFF | TGTGCCAGCTCAGCTGAGGGAAGCGGGAATGTCTACAATGAGCAGTTCTTC
TRBD1 | TRBJ2-1 | . | 15 | TRBV19 | CASTLDRAHYNEQFF | TGTGCCAGTACACTGGACAGGGCCCACTACAATGAGCAGTTCTTC
TRBD1 | TRBJ2-7 | . | 13 | TRBV29-1 | CSVESGQTYEQYF | TGCAGCGTTGAATCGGGACAGACCTACGAGCAGTACTTC
TRBD1 | TRBJ1-2 | . | 15 | TRBV6-6 | CASNPQDRINYGYTF | TGTGCCAGCAATCCACAGGACAGGATCAACTATGGCTACACCTTC
. | TRBJ2-3 | . | 15 | TRBV5-1 | CASSSGQIGSDTQYF | TGCGCCAGCAGCTCCGGACAGATCGGATCAGATACGCAGTATTTT
. | TRBJ2-7 | . | 15 | TRBV4-3 | CASSQEPQGAYEQYF | TGCGCCAGCAGCCAAGAGCCTCAGGGTGCCTACGAGCAGTACTTC
. | TRBJ2-3 | . | 15 | TRBV5-4 | CASSIGAGSTDTQYF | TGTGCCAGCAGCATAGGGGCGGGGAGCACAGATACGCAGTATTTT
. | TRBJ2-2 | . | 13 | TRBV11-3 | CASSQGTTGELFF | TGTGCCAGCTCACAGGGGACTACCGGGGAGCTGTTTTTT
TRBD1 | TRBJ2-5 | . | 16 | TRBV4-2 | CASSQGRGPGAETQYF | TGTGCCAGCAGCCAAGGCAGGGGGCCGGGGGCTGAGACCCAGTACTTC
. | TRBJ2-7 | once | 15 | TRBV7-2 | CASSLGSGHPYEQYF | TGTGCCAGCAGCTTAGGGAGCGGGCATCCCTACGAGCAGTACTTC
. | TRBJ1-1 | . | 15 | TRBV7-2 | CASSLAPGASTEAFF | TGTGCCAGCAGCTTAGCGCCAGGGGCTAGCACTGAAGCTTTCTTT
. | TRBJ2-2 | . | 14 | TRBV6-1 | CASSERPGTGELFF | TGTGCCAGCAGTGAACGACCGGGCACCGGGGAGCTGTTTTTT
. | TRBJ1-3 | . | 14 | TRBV5-1 | CASTQTGNGNTIYF | TGCGCCAGCACCCAAACAGGGAACGGAAACACCATATATTTT